The text below deals with one T cell receptor (beta chain). At one of its ends the junction is not consistent with the germline gene, which may arise from a read error. This record comes from a study of tumor-infiltrating lymphocytes in primary liver carcinoma. Study-wide background: The patient population consisted of men and women between 30 and 69 years of age.

Each 20-30 mg portion of unsorted bulk tissue served as the source for co-extraction of RNA and DNA. Each participant had primary liver carcinoma, and surgical resection was the treatment. Constant-region priming of around 530 ng total RNA yielded TCR beta cDNA. ARM-PCR was slightly modified, and three nested multiplex PCR rounds with it gave rise to the TCR beta libraries. TCRdb analysed the multiplex PCR reads with MiXCR anew, one entry per CDR3 protein. The sample gives some 110,000 distinct CDR3 sequences, roughly 80% of which show up once; around 21% is in the top ten. This TCR was recovered from a man aged 35 to 55 with primary liver carcinoma and hepatitis B virus infection. The source material was liver tumor tissue from sampling region 3. The sample's subset: tumor region T3, left-lateral pole.

The CDR3 is CASTLDGETQYF. For the CDR3, the DNA is TGCGCCAGCACCTTGGATGGAGAGACTCAGTACTTC. The chain links TRBV5-1 to TRBJ2-5; no reliable D call. The CDR3 totals 12 residues. CDR1 and CDR2 (germline): SGHRS, YFSETQ.